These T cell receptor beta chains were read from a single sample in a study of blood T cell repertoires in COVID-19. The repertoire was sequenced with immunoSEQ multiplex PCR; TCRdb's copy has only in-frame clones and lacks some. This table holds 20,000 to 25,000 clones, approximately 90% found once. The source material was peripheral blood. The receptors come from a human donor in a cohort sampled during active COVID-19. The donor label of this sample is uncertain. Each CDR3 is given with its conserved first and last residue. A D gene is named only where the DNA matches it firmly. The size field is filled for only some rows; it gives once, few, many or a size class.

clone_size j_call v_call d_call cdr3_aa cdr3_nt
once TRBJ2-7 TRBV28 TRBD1 CASSFGTGTNEQYF TGTGCCAGCAGTTTCGGGACAGGGACTAACGAGCAGTACTTC
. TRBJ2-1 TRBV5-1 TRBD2 CASSPETSAGRNEQFF TGCGCCAGCAGCCCTGAGACTAGCGCGGGCAGGAATGAGCAGTTCTTC
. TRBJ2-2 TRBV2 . CASSEFVPNTGELFF TGTGCCAGCAGTGAATTTGTCCCTAACACCGGGGAGCTGTTTTTT
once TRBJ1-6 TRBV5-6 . CASSLGPGAAESPLHF TGTGCCAGCAGCTTAGGGCCAGGGGCCGCTGAGTCACCCCTCCACTTT
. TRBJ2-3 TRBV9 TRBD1 CASSPGDRGIYTDTQYF TGTGCCAGCAGCCCCGGGGACAGGGGCATATACACAGATACGCAGTATTTT
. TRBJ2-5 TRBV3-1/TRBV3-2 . CASSQEPGLQRTQYF TGTGCCAGCAGCCAAGAGCCGGGACTCCAAAGGACCCAGTACTTC
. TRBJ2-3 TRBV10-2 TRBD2 CASTAGPSTDTQYF TGCGCCAGCACAGCGGGACCCAGCACAGATACGCAGTATTTT
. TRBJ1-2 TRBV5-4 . CASSLNAAYGYTF TGTGCCAGCAGCTTAAATGCGGCCTATGGCTACACCTTC
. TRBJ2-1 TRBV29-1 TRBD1 CSVGDRGTGRDEQFF TGCAGCGTTGGAGATCGTGGGACAGGGAGGGATGAGCAGTTCTTC
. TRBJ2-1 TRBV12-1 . CASSPEPSPSGRRVYNEQFF TGTGCCAGCAGCCCCGAACCCTCGCCTAGCGGAAGGCGAGTCTACAATGAGCAGTTCTTC
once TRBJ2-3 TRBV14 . CASSQDLADTQYF TGTGCCAGCAGCCAAGATCTTGCAGATACGCAGTATTTT
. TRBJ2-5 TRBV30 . CAWSVGGQETQYF TGTGCCTGGAGCGTCGGGGGCCAAGAGACCCAGTACTTC
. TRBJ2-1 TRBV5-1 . CASSLNSGTDIRQFF TGCGCCAGCAGCTTGAACTCCGGGACTGATATCAGGCAGTTCTTC
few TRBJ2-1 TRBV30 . CAWAGFQSSYNEQFF TGTGCCTGGGCAGGGTTCCAGAGCTCCTACAATGAGCAGTTCTTC
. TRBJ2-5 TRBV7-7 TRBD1 CASSGQGVETQYF TGTGCCAGCAGCGGACAGGGGGTCGAGACCCAGTACTTC
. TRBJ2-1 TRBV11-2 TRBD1 CASSFTGVNEQFF TGTGCCAGCAGCTTTACAGGGGTCAATGAGCAGTTCTTC
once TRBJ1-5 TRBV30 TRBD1 CAWSVQGAMAQHF TGTGCCTGGAGTGTACAGGGGGCTATGGCCCAGCATTTT
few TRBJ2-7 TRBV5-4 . CASSSGRGSSYEQYF TGTGCCAGCAGCTCCGGGAGAGGGAGCTCCTACGAGCAGTACTTC
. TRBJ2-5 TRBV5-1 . CASSLLQQETQYF TGCGCCAGCAGCTTGTTACAACAAGAGACCCAGTACTTC
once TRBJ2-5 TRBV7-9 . CASTPGETQYF TGTGCCAGCACCCCGGGTGAGACCCAGTACTTC
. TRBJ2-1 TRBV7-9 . CASSDTGLRHNEQFF TGTGCCAGCAGCGATACGGGACTTAGGCACAATGAGCAGTTCTTC
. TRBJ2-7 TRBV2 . CASSEVAYEQYF TGTGCCAGCAGTGAAGTAGCCTACGAGCAGTACTTC